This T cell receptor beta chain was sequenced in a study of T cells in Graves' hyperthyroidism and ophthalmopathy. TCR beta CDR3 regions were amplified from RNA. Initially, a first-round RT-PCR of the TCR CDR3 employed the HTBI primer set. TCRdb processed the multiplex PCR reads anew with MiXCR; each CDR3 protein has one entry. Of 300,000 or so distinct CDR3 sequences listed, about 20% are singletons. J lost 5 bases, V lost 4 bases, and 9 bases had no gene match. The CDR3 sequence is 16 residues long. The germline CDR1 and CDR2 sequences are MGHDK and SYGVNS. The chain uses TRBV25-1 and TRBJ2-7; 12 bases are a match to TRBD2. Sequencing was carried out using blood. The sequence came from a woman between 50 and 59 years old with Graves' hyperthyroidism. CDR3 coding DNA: TGTGCCAGCAGTGGAGGTCTAGCGGGAGGGCCCAACGAGCAGTACTTC. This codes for CASSGGLAGGPNEQYF.